The 4 T cell receptor beta chains presented below share a single source sample, sequenced in a study of blood T cell repertoires in COVID-19. Sequenced by immunoSEQ multiplex PCR; TCRdb stores in-frame clones only, minus some. The sample has around 92,000 clones; 75% to 90% are singletons. Material: peripheral blood. These receptor sequences come from a woman over 75 with active COVID-19.

CDR3 residues: CASSPRGRDTQYF. Written as DNA, the CDR3 is TGTGCCAGCAGCCCCAGGGGGCGAGATACGCAGTATTTT. The chain has TRBV3-1 (or the pseudogene TRBV3-2) and TRBJ2-3; the match to TRBD1 covers 8 bases. Germline V gene data show CDR1 as LGHDT and CDR2 as YNNKEL (reference sequence). Trimming removed 4 bases from V and 5 bases from J; junction bases left unmatched: 2. The CDR3 runs 13 residues.

J is TRBJ2-1 and V is TRBV7-2, with D possibly matching TRBD2 (8 bases). Germline CDR1 reads SGHTA; CDR2 reads FQGNSA. Trimming stripped 7 bases from V and 3 bases from J, with 19 bases between. CDR3 size: 16 residues. CDR3 sequence: CASTPGGQGGYNEQFF. In DNA form, the CDR3 reads TGTGCCAGCACCCCGGGGGGGCAGGGGGGCTACAATGAGCAGTTCTTC. The variable domain in full, completed from reference TRBV7-2 and TRBJ2-1, reads GAGVSQSPSNKVTEKGKDVELRCDPISGHTALYWYRQSLGQGLEFLIYFQGNSAPDKSGLPSDRFSAERTGGSVSTLTIQRTQQEDSAVYLCASTPGGQGGYNEQFFGPGTRLTVL.

A single count supports this clone. At one boundary the junction diverges from the germline segment, which might be a read error. The CDR3 protein is CASSPQEGAHEQYF. CDR3 bases: TGTGCCAGCTCCCCACAAGAGGGGGCCCACGAGCAGTACTTC. The chain uses TRBV18 and TRBJ2-7; TRBD1 matches at 7 bases. CDR3 length equals 14 residues. Germline V gene lookup returns CDR1 KGHSH and CDR2 LQKENI.

The rearrangement links TRBV6-1 to TRBJ2-5; D is ambiguous. From germline, CDR1 is MNHNS and CDR2 SASEGT. V was shortened by 2 bases and J by 4 bases, with 5 bases between the two germline ends. The CDR3 length is 12 residues. The CDR3 loop reads CASSESRETQYF. The CDR3 DNA reads TGTGCCAGCAGTGAATCTCGAGAGACCCAGTACTTC.